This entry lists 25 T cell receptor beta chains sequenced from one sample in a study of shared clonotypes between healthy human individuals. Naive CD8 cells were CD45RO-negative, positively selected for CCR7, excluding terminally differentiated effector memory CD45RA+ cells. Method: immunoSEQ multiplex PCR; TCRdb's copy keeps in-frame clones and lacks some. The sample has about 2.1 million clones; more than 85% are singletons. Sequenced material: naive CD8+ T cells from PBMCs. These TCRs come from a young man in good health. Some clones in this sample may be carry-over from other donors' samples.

The CDR3 here is CASSFFPRGGYYEQYF. CDR3 DNA: TGTGCCAGCAGCTTTTTCCCCAGGGGCGGATACTACGAGCAGTACTTC. The V call is TRBV7-9, the J call TRBJ2-7, with TRBD1 as a possible D gene (6 bases). The CDR3 sequence is 16 residues long. CDR1 and CDR2 (germline): SEHNR, FQNEAQ (reference sequence). V was trimmed by 3 bases and J by 3 bases, leaving 18 bases between them.

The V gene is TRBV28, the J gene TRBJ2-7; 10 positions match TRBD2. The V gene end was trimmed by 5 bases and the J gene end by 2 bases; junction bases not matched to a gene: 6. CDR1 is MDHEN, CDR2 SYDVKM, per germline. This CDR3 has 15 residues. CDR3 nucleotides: TGTGCCAGCAGTCCTCTAGCGGGAGAGACCTACGAGCAGTACTTC. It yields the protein CASSPLAGETYEQYF. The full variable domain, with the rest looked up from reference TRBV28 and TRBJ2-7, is DVKVTQSSRYLVKRTGEKVFLECVQDMDHENMFWYRQDPGLGLRLIYFSYDVKMKEKGDIPEGYSVSREKKERFSLILESASTNQTSMYLCASSPLAGETYEQYFGPGTRLTVT.

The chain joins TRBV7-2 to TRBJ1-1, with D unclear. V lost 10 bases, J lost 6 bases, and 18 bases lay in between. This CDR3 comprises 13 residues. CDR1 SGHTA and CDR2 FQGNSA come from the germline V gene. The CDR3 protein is CATPGHKVAEAFF. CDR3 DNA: TGTGCCACCCCGGGCCACAAGGTCGCTGAAGCTTTCTTT.

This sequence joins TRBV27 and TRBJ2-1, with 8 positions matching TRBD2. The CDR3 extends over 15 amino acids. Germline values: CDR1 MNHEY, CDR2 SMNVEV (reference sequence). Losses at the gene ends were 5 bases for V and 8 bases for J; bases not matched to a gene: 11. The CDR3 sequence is CASSRPGLVFDEQFF. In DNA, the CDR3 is TGTGCCAGCAGTCGACCGGGACTAGTATTCGATGAGCAGTTCTTC.

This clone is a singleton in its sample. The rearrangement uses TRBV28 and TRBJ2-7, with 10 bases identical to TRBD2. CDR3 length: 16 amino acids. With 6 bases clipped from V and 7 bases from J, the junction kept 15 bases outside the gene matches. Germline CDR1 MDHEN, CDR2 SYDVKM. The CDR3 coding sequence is TGTGCCAGCAGCCCCACCCTAGCGGGGGTAACCCTGGAGCAGTACTTC. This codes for CASSPTLAGVTLEQYF.

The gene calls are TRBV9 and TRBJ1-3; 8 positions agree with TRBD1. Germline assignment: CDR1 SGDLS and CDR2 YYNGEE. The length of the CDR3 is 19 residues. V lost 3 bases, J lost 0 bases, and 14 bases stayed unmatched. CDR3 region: CASSGPGQETHFSGNTIYF. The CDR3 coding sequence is TGTGCCAGCAGCGGGCCGGGACAGGAAACACACTTCTCTGGAAACACCATATATTTT.

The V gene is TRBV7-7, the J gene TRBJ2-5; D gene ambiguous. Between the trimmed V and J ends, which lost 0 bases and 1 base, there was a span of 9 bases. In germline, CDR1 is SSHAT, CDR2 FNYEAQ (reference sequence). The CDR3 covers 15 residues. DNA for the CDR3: TGTGCCAGCAGCTTAGCGCCCCAGGCCCAAGAGACCCAGTACTTC. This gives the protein CASSLAPQAQETQYF.

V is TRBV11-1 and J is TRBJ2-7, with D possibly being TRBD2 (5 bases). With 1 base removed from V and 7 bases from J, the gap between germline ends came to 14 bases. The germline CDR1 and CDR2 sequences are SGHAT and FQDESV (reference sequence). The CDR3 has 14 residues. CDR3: CASSLVSGLGEQYF. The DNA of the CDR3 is TGTGCCAGCAGCTTAGTCTCGGGATTAGGGGAGCAGTACTTC. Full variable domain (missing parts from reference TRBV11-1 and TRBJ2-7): EAEVAQSPRYKITEKSQAVAFWCDPISGHATLYWYRQILGQGPELLVQFQDESVVDDSQLPKDRFSAERLKGVDSTLKIQPAELGDSAMYLCASSLVSGLGEQYFGPGTRLTVT.

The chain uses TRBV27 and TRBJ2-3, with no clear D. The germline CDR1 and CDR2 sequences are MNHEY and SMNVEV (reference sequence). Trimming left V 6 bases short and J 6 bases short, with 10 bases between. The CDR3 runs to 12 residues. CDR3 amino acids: CASSEHPDTQYF. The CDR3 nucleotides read TGTGCCAGCAGCGAGCACCCGGATACGCAGTATTTT.

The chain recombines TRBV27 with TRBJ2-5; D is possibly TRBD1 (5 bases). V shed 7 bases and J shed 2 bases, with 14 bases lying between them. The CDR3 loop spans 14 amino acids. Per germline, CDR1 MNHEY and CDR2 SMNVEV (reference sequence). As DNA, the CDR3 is TGTGCCAGCAACGCAAGGGGCTATCAAGAGACCCAGTACTTC. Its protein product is CASNARGYQETQYF.

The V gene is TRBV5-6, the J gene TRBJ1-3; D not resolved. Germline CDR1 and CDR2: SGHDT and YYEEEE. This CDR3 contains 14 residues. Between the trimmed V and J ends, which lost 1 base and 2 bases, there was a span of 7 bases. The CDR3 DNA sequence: TGTGCCAGCAGCTTGCGGGGAACTGGAAACACCATATATTTT. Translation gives CASSLRGTGNTIYF.

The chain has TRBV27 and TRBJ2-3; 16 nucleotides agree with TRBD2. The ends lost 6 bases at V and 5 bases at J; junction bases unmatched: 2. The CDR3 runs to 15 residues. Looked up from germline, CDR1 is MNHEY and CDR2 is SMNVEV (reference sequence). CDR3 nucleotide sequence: TGTGCCAGCAGGGGACTAGCGGGAGGGAGAGATACGCAGTATTTT. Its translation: CASRGLAGGRDTQYF.

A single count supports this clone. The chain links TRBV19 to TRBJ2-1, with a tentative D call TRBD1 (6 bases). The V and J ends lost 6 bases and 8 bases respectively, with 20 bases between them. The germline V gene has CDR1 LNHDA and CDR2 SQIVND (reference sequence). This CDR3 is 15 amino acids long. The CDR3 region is CASRSRDTGFYEQFF. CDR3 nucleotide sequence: TGTGCCAGTAGATCCCGGGACACAGGGTTCTATGAGCAGTTCTTC. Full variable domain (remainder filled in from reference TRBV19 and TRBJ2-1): DGGITQSPKYLFRKEGQNVTLSCEQNLNHDAMYWYRQDPGQGLRLIYYSQIVNDFQKGDIAEGYSVSREKKESFPLTVTSAQKNPTAFYLCASRSRDTGFYEQFFGPGTRLTVL.

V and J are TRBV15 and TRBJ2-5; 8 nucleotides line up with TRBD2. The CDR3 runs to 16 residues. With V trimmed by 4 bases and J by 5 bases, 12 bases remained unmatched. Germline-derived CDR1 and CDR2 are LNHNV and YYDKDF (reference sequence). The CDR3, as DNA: TGTGCCACCAGCATAAATATAGCGGGACCGGGCGAGACCCAGTACTTC. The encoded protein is CATSINIAGPGETQYF. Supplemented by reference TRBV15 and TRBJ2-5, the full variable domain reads DAMVIQNPRYQVTQFGKPVTLSCSQTLNHNVMYWYQQKSSQAPKLLFHYYDKDFNNEADTPDNFQSRRPNTSFCFLDIRSPGLGDTAMYLCATSINIAGPGETQYFGPGTRLLVL.

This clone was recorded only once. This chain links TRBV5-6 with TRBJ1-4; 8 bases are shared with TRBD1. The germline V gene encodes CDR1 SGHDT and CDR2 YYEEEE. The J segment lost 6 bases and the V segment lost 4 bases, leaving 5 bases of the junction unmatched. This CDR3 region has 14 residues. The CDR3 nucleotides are TGTGCCAGCAGCGGCGGGACAGGAGATGAAAAACTGTTTTTT. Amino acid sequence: CASSGGTGDEKLFF.

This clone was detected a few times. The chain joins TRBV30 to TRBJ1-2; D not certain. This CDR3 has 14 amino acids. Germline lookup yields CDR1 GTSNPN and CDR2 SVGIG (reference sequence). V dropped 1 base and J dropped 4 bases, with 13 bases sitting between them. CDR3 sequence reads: CAWSAAVTSYGYTF. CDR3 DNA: TGTGCCTGGAGTGCGGCCGTCACCTCCTATGGCTACACCTTC. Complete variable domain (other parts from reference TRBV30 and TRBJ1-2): SQTIHQWPATLVQPVGSPLSLECTVEGTSNPNLYWYRQAAGRGLQLLFYSVGIGQISSEVPQNLSASRPQDRQFILSSKKLLLSDSGFYLCAWSAAVTSYGYTFGSGTRLTVV.

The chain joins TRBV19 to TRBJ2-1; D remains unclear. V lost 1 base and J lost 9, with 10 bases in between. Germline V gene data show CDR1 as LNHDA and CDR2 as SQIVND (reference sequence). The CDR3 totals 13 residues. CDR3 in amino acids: CASSIVGVSEQFF. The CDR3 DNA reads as TGTGCCAGTAGTATAGTTGGAGTTTCTGAGCAGTTCTTC.

The CDR3 bases are TGTGCCACCTCCAGGGGAGGGGACACTGAAGCTTTCTTT. Amino acid sequence: CATSRGGDTEAFF. The genes are TRBV10-3 and TRBJ1-1, with TRBD1 as a possible D gene (6 bases). The CDR3 sequence is 13 residues long. Deletions cut 10 bases from V and 3 bases from J, with 15 bases between. Germline CDR1 is ENHRY and CDR2 is SYGVKD.

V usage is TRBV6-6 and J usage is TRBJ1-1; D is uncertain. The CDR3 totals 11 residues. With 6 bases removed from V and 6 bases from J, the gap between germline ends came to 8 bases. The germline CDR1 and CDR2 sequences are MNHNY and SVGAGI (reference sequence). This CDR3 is CASRRDPEAFF. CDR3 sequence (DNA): TGTGCCAGCAGGCGTGACCCTGAAGCTTTCTTT.

The CDR3, as DNA: TGTGCCAGCAGCTCGAGCGGGATCAACGAGCAGTACTTC. Amino acid sequence: CASSSSGINEQYF. The rearrangement links TRBV27 to TRBJ2-7; TRBD2 matches at 7 bases. From germline, CDR1 is MNHEY and CDR2 SMNVEV (reference sequence). This CDR3 is built from 13 residues. The J segment lost 5 bases and the V segment lost 6 bases, leaving 7 bases of the junction unmatched.

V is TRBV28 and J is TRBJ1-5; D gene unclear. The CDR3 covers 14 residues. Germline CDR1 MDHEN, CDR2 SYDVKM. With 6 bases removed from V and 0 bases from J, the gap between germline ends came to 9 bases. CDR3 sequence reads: CASSSIFSNQPQHF. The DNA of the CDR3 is TGTGCCAGCAGCTCGATTTTTAGCAATCAGCCCCAGCATTTT.

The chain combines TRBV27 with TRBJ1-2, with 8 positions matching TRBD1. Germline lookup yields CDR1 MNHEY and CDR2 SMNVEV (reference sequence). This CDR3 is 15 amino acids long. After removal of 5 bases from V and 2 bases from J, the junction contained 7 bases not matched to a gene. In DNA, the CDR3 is TGTGCCAGCAGTCCCCGGACAGGGTACAACTATGGCTACACCTTC. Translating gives CASSPRTGYNYGYTF.

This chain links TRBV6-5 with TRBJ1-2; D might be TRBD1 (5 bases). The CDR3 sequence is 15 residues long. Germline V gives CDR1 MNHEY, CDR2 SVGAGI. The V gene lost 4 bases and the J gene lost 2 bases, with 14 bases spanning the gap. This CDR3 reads CASSLLRGGNYGYTF. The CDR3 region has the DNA TGTGCCAGCAGTTTGCTACGGGGGGGGAACTATGGCTACACCTTC.

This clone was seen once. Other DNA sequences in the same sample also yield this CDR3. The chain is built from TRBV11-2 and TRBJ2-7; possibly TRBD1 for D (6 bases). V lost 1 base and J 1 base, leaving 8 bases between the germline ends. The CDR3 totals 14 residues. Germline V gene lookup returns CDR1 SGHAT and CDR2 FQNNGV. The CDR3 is CASSLVQGSYEQYF. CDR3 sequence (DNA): TGTGCCAGCAGCTTAGTACAGGGTTCCTACGAGCAGTACTTC.

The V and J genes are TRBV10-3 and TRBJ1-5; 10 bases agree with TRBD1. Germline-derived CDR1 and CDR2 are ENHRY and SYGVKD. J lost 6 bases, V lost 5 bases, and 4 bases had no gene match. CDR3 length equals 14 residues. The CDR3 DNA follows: TGTGCCATCAGTTTGGGACAGGGGATTCAGCCCCAGCATTTT. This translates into CAISLGQGIQPQHF.